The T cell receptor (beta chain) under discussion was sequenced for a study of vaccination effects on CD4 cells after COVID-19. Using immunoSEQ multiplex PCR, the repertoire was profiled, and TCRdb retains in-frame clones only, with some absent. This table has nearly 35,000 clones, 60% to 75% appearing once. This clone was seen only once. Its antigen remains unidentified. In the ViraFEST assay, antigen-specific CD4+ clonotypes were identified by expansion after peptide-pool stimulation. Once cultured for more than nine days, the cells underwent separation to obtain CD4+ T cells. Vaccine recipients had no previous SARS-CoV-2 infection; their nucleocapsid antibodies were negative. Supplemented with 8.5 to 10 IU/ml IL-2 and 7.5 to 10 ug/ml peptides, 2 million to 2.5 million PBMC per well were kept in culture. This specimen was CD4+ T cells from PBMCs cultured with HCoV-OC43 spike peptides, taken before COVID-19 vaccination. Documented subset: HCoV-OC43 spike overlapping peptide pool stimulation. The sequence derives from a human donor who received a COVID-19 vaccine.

The CDR3 loop is CASSEAHYNSPLHF. The CDR3 DNA is TGTGCCAGCAGTGAAGCCCACTATAATTCACCCCTCCACTTT. J is TRBJ1-6 and V is TRBV6-1; D is unclear. This CDR3 region has 14 residues. Germline CDR1 MNHNS, CDR2 SASEGT. V dropped 0 bases and J dropped 3 bases, with 3 bases sitting between them.